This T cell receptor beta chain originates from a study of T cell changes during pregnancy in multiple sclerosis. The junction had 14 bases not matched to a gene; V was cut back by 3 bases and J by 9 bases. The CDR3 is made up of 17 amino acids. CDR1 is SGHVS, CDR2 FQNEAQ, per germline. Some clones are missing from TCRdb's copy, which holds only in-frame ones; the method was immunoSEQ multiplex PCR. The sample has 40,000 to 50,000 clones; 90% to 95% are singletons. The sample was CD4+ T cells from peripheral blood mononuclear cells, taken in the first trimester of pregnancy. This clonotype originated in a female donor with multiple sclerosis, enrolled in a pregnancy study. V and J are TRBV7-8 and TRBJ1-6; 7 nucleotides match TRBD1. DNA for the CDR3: TGTGCCAGCAGCTTGAGGGGGCGGGGGGTCGAGGGTTCACCCCTCCACTTT. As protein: CASSLRGRGVEGSPLHF.